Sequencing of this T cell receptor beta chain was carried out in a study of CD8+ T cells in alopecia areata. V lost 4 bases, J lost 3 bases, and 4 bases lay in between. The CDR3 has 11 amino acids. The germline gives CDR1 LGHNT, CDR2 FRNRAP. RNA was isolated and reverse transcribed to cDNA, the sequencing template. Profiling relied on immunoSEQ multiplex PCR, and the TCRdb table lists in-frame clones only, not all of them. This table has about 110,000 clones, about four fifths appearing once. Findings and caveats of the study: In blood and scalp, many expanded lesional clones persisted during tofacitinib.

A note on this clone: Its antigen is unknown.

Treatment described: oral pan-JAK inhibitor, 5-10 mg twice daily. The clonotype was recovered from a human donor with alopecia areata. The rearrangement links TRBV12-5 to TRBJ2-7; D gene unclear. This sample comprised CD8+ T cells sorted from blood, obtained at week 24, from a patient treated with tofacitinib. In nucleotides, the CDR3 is TGTGCTAGTGGTTCCAACTACGAGCAGTACTTC. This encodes CASGSNYEQYF.